Presented here are 3 T cell receptor beta chains from one specimen sequenced in a study of cytomegalovirus exposure and HLA in healthy donors. PCR amplification relied on 60 Vbeta primers (plus 13 Jbeta primers). Libraries were prepared by immunoSEQ multiplex PCR; TCRdb keeps only in-frame clonotypes and omits some of them. The sample records about 43,000 clones, 77% being singletons. Specimen: PBMCs. The receptors originated from a man aged 25-45 years in good health and CMV-seronegative.

The table lists this clone with a count of one. V usage is TRBV28 and J usage is TRBJ1-3; D is possibly TRBD1 (6 bases). CDR1 and CDR2 from the germline V gene are MDHEN and SYDVKM. There are 17 residues in the CDR3. V lost 7 bases and J lost 0, with 19 bases in between. The DNA of the CDR3 is TGTGCCAGCACTCTAGGGGGGGTTCCATACTCTGGAAACACCATATATTTT. Protein product: CASTLGGVPYSGNTIYF.

The V call is TRBV9, the J call TRBJ2-5; 8 bases agree with TRBD2. Germline CDR1 and CDR2: SGDLS and YYNGEE. This CDR3 spans 17 amino acids. Trimming took 0 bases from V and 4 from J; bases not matched to a gene: 11. In DNA, the CDR3 is TGTGCCAGCAGCGTAGGAGCCAGCGGGAGTTTAGCAGAGACCCAGTACTTC. It yields the protein CASSVGASGSLAETQYF. The whole variable domain, filled in from reference TRBV9 and TRBJ2-5, reads DSGVTQTPKHLITATGQRVTLRCSPRSGDLSVYWYQQSLDQGLQFLIQYYNGEERAKGNILERFSAQQFPDLHSELNLSSLELGDSALYFCASSVGASGSLAETQYFGPGTRLLVL.

The chain employs TRBV6-4 and TRBJ2-7; possibly TRBD1 for D (5 bases). Germline V gene sequence: CDR1 MRHNA, CDR2 SNTAGT. The CDR3 length is 14 residues. The ends were cut back, 3 bases at V and 0 bases at J, with 9 bases in the middle. The DNA for the CDR3 is TGTGCCAGCAGTGAAAGCGACAGCTCCTACGAGCAGTACTTC. Translation: CASSESDSSYEQYF.